This TCR beta chain came from a study of OX40 agonist ivuxolimab in advanced cancers. The study's findings and limits: Partly responding patients at 0.1-3.0 mg/kg showed some of the smallest clonal expansion. Doses of 0.1 to 3.0 mg/kg were accompanied by clonal expansion of CD4+ and CD8+ blood T cells by week 6.

Libraries were prepared by immunoSEQ multiplex PCR; TCRdb keeps only in-frame clonotypes and omits some of them. The data show about 89,000 clones, with around nine tenths seen just once and about 0.31% held by the top ten. Exclusion of a patient followed from autoimmune disease history or systemic immunosuppression. J was trimmed by 2 bases and V by 6 bases; bases with no gene match: 6. The CDR3 sequence is 16 residues long. CDR1 and CDR2 from the germline V gene are MNHEY and SMNVEV (reference sequence). Comments on this clone: Its antigen remains unidentified.

This sample comprised CD4+ or CD8+ T cells sorted from blood, obtained in a trial of the OX40 agonist ivuxolimab. The sequence came from an adult with an advanced solid tumor such as melanoma, head and neck, liver or kidney cancer. The gene calls are TRBV27 and TRBJ2-3, with TRBD2 identical over 12 bases. The CDR3 sequence is CASRQLAGGYTDTQYF. CDR3 nucleotides: TGTGCCAGCAGGCAACTAGCGGGGGGATACACAGATACGCAGTATTTT.